This T cell receptor beta chain was retrieved from a study of blood T cell repertoires in COVID-19. The method was immunoSEQ multiplex PCR; TCRdb's version includes in-frame clones alone and lacks a portion of them. The table has 45,000 to 60,000 clones, under 85% seen once. The V and J ends lost 4 bases and 7 bases respectively, with 11 bases between them. Germline V lookup: CDR1 SGHRS, CDR2 YFSETQ. The CDR3 runs to 13 residues. This rearrangement joins TRBV5-1 to TRBJ2-2; no reliable D call. Sequences were obtained from peripheral blood. This TCR derives from an older woman with acute or convalescent COVID-19. CDR3 nucleotides: TGCGCCAGCAGCATGAATATCGGCGGGGAGCTGTTTTTT. This translates into CASSMNIGGELFF.